The sequence of this T cell receptor beta chain was determined in a study of blood T cell repertoires in COVID-19. Study-level information: Material from acute and convalescent COVID-19 was sourced from the United States, Italy and Spain. In each case, the material was cDNA or gDNA derived from T cells, B-cell-depleted T cells, or PBMCs.

The authors' processing: Researchers report that nucleated cell counts were estimated from reference gene primer amplification. Assay used: immunoSEQ multiplex PCR; TCRdb lists only in-frame clones, some missing. V and J calls and clone size follow that table, whereas D and trimming were derived from the DNA. The data contain roughly 200,000 clones, 65% to 90% of them seen just once; the ten biggest clones take up roughly 13%. This CDR3 contains 14 residues. V lost 3 bases, J lost 2 bases, and 3 bases stayed unmatched. Germline V gene data show CDR1 as SNHLY and CDR2 as FYNNEI. Sample: peripheral blood. The clonotype originates from a human donor in a cohort sampled during active COVID-19. The chain combines TRBV2 with TRBJ2-7, with TRBD1 matching over 8 bases. CDR3 in amino acids: CASSEGQVPYEQYF. Written as DNA, the CDR3 is TGTGCCAGCAGTGAGGGACAGGTGCCCTACGAGCAGTACTTC.